One sample yielded the 8 T cell receptor beta chains listed below, sequenced in a study of shared clonotypes between healthy human individuals (dated by TCRdb to between 2020 and 2021). Library preparation employed the immunoSEQ multiplex PCR assay. In TCRdb, the immuneACCESS table is reduced to in-frame sequences with V and J assigned. These tables do not hold every clone; where another copy was compared, an unresolved V gene accounts for under half, and the others remain unexplained. The sample table contains 400,000 to 600,000 clones; only one count was recorded for roughly 83% of them. Of the sample, around 13% is held by the ten largest clones. Sample: PBMCs. All receptors come from a woman aged 40 to 49 in good health. Some clones in this sample may be carry-over from other donors' samples.

The chain joins TRBV20-1 to TRBJ1-1, with TRBD1 as a possible D gene (6 bases). The CDR3 length is 11 residues. CDR1 is DFQATT, CDR2 SNEGSKA, per germline (reference sequence). Here the CDR3 DNA reads TGCAGGGGGACATCCGGCACTGAAGCTTTCTTT. Its protein product is CRGTSGTEAFF.

The chain is built from TRBV7-2 and TRBJ2-4, with 7 bases identical to TRBD2. Germline assignment: CDR1 SGHTA and CDR2 FQGNSA. The CDR3 has 14 amino acids. After removal of 1 base from V and 8 bases from J, the junction contained 5 bases not matched to a gene. CDR3 in amino acids: CASSLDKGRDIQYF. The CDR3 DNA reads as TGTGCCAGCAGCTTAGATAAGGGGAGGGACATTCAGTACTTC.

This clone showed up many times. The CDR3 coding sequence is TGTGCCAGCAGCTTAGATCGGCAGGGTGACACTGAAGCTTTCTTT. Amino acid sequence: CASSLDRQGDTEAFF. This chain links TRBV11-2 with TRBJ1-1, with TRBD1 as a possible D gene (5 bases). V was trimmed by 0 bases and J by 3 bases, leaving 11 bases between them. Germline V lookup: CDR1 SGHAT, CDR2 FQNNGV. There are 15 residues in the CDR3.

The CDR3 nucleotides are TGTGCCAGCAGTTTGGGGACTAGCGGGAAAGATGAGCAGTTCTTC. Amino acids: CASSLGTSGKDEQFF. V is TRBV27 and J is TRBJ2-1; TRBD2 matches at 13 bases. The CDR3 runs 15 residues. Germline CDR1 is MNHEY and CDR2 is SMNVEV (reference sequence). V trimming: 3 bases; J trimming: 8 bases; junction bases outside the gene matches: 4.

This clone appeared a single time. CDR3 coding DNA: TGTGCCAGCAGCGACCGGACAGGGAACCCGAACACTGAAGCTTTCTTT. This translates into CASSDRTGNPNTEAFF. The chain recombines TRBV5-5 with TRBJ1-1, with TRBD1 identical over 8 bases. Germline V lookup: CDR1 SGHKS, CDR2 YYEKEE (reference sequence). The CDR3 runs to 16 residues. With 4 bases clipped from V and 1 base from J, the junction kept 9 bases outside the gene matches.

The J gene is TRBJ2-1, the V gene TRBV29-1; D may be TRBD1 (6 bases). V lost 5 bases, J lost 0 bases, and 20 bases lay in between. Per germline, CDR1 SQVTM and CDR2 ANQGSEA. CDR3 size: 17 residues. The CDR3 sequence: CSVTWTADPLSYNEQFF. Here the CDR3 DNA reads TGCAGCGTTACTTGGACAGCGGACCCCCTCTCCTACAATGAGCAGTTCTTC.

The chain carries TRBV10-2 and TRBJ2-5; D gene ambiguous. Germline lookup yields CDR1 WSHSY and CDR2 SAAADI. V was clipped by 3 bases and J by 11 bases, with 16 bases between them. This CDR3 is 13 amino acids long. The CDR3 is CASSETNAKKQYF. The CDR3 DNA reads as TGCGCCAGCAGTGAAACAAACGCGAAAAAGCAGTACTTC.

This clone has at least ten counts. The rearrangement joins TRBV28 to TRBJ2-1; the D is unclear. Per germline, CDR1 MDHEN and CDR2 SYDVKM. The germline V and J ends were trimmed by 4 bases and 2 bases, with 3 bases remaining between them. This CDR3 spans 12 amino acids. The CDR3 loop is CASSWAYNEQFF. The CDR3 DNA follows: TGTGCCAGCAGTTGGGCCTACAATGAGCAGTTCTTC.